The 14 T cell receptor beta chains listed next were all sequenced from one sample in a study of OX40 agonist ivuxolimab in advanced cancers. The assay was immunoSEQ multiplex PCR, and TCRdb's table has in-frame clones only and misses some. This sample yields 75,000 to 100,000 clones, of which about 89% are seen a single time; about a tenth belongs to the top ten. The sample in question was CD4+ or CD8+ T cells sorted from blood, obtained in a trial of the OX40 agonist ivuxolimab. These receptors were obtained from an adult with an advanced solid tumor such as melanoma, head and neck, liver or kidney cancer.

The chain is built from TRBV27 and TRBJ1-5; D is unclear. Germline V gene data show CDR1 as MNHEY and CDR2 as SMNVEV (reference sequence). This CDR3 has 14 residues. V was cut by 5 bases and J by 0 bases, with 8 bases left in between. The CDR3 region is CASSMEYSNQPQHF. As DNA, the CDR3 is TGTGCCAGCAGTATGGAGTATAGCAATCAGCCCCAGCATTTT.

The V call is TRBV11-2, the J call TRBJ2-5, with D tentatively TRBD2 (7 bases). V was clipped by 5 bases and J by 7 bases, with 14 bases between them. Germline CDR1 reads SGHAT; CDR2 reads FQNNGV. This CDR3 spans 13 amino acids. The CDR3 sequence: CASSTLGGRTQYF. In nucleotides, the CDR3 is TGTGCCAGCAGCACATTGGGGGGGCGGACCCAGTACTTC.

V is TRBV6-1 and J is TRBJ1-5; 9 bases align to TRBD1. V lost 6 bases to trimming and J lost 3 bases; unmatched junction nucleotides: 3. From germline, CDR1 is MNHNS and CDR2 SASEGT. The CDR3 is 14 amino acids. As DNA, the CDR3 is TGTGCCAGCAGAGGACAGGGGTTCAATCAGCCCCAGCATTTT. It specifies CASRGQGFNQPQHF.

The J gene is TRBJ1-5, the V gene TRBV5-6; TRBD1 agrees at 8 bases. The germline CDR1 and CDR2 sequences are SGHDT and YYEEEE. V lost 4 bases to trimming and J lost 5 bases; unmatched junction nucleotides: 11. The CDR3 runs to 16 residues. As DNA, the CDR3 is TGTGCCAGCAGCCCGGACAGGGAGGGGGCGGATCAGCCCCAGCATTTT. Translating it yields CASSPDREGADQPQHF.

This sequence joins TRBV6-5 and TRBJ2-3; 7 bases agree with TRBD2. The CDR3 consists of 14 residues. The germline V gene encodes CDR1 MNHEY and CDR2 SVGAGI. Trimming at V came to 0 bases and at J to 8 bases, leaving 5 bases not matched to a gene. CDR3 coding DNA: TGTGCCAGCAGTTACTCTCGCGCTAGCGGTACGCAGTATTTT. It specifies CASSYSRASGTQYF.

V usage is TRBV6-6 and J usage is TRBJ1-1; a weak D match, TRBD1 (5 bases). This CDR3 comprises 13 residues. V dropped 8 bases and J dropped 1 base, with 11 bases sitting between them. Germline CDR1 MNHNY, CDR2 SVGAGI (reference sequence). In DNA, the CDR3 is TGTGCCAGCGGGGGACCGCGGAACACTGAAGCTTTCTTT. Protein sequence: CASGGPRNTEAFF.

The V call is TRBV5-4, the J call TRBJ1-3; no definite D call. The CDR3 contains 14 residues. CDR1 SGHNT and CDR2 YYREEE come from the germline V gene (reference sequence). V lost 0 bases to trimming and J lost 4 bases, with 8 bases between them. CDR3 bases: TGTGCCAGCAGCTTGGAAAGAGGAGGAAACACCATATATTTT. Translation: CASSLERGGNTIYF. The entire variable domain, with the rest obtained from reference TRBV5-4 and TRBJ1-3, is as follows: ETGVTQSPTHLIKTRGQQVTLRCSSQSGHNTVSWYQQALGQGPQFIFQYYREEENGRGNFPPRFSGLQFPNYSSELNVNALELDDSALYLCASSLERGGNTIYFGEGSWLTVV.

This clone was recorded only once. The chain carries TRBV11-2 and TRBJ2-7; 11 nucleotides match TRBD2. This CDR3 is 15 amino acids long. V shed 3 bases and J 0 bases; nucleotides not matched to a gene: 1. The germline V gene encodes CDR1 SGHAT and CDR2 FQNNGV. CDR3 residues: CASSLTSGASYEQYF. The CDR3 DNA follows: TGTGCCAGCAGCTTGACTAGCGGGGCCTCCTACGAGCAGTACTTC.

The chain joins TRBV5-6 to TRBJ2-7; the D gene could be TRBD1 or TRBD2 (5 bases each). Germline CDR1 and CDR2: SGHDT and YYEEEE. Trimming left V 4 bases short and J 3 bases short, with 17 bases between. There are 15 residues in the CDR3. CDR3 sequence (DNA): TGTGCCAGCAGCCCTGGGTGGGACCGCCGCTACGAGCAGTACTTC. The encoded protein is CASSPGWDRRYEQYF.

This clone occurred once. The V and J genes are TRBV19 and TRBJ2-5; unclear D gene. V lost 4 bases and J lost 5, with 11 bases in between. The CDR3 runs to 13 residues. The germline V gene has CDR1 LNHDA and CDR2 SQIVND (reference sequence). The CDR3 DNA follows: TGTGCCAGTAGTAGAGAGAGGTGGGAGACCCAGTACTTC. Translation gives CASSRERWETQYF. Based on the CDR3 plus reference TRBV19 and TRBJ2-5, the full variable domain is DGGITQSPKYLFRKEGQNVTLSCEQNLNHDAMYWYRQDPGQGLRLIYYSQIVNDFQKGDIAEGYSVSREKKESFPLTVTSAQKNPTAFYLCASSRERWETQYFGPGTRLLVL.

The V call is TRBV29-1, the J call TRBJ2-2; D might be TRBD1 (6 bases). The CDR3 has 14 amino acids. Germline loops: CDR1 SQVTM, CDR2 ANQGSEA. V was cut by 0 bases and J by 6 bases, with 11 bases left in between. In DNA, the CDR3 is TGCAGCGTTGAAGAGGGGGCAGGGGCCGGGGAGCTGTTTTTT. Protein: CSVEEGAGAGELFF.

The rearrangement joins TRBV5-4 to TRBJ1-1; D remains ambiguous. Germline V CDR1 and CDR2: SGHNT, YYREEE (reference sequence). This CDR3 comprises 13 residues. V shed 4 bases and J shed 2 bases, with 9 bases lying between them. The CDR3 protein is CASSQQSNTEAFF. CDR3 coding DNA: TGTGCCAGCAGCCAACAAAGTAACACTGAAGCTTTCTTT.

This clone is a singleton in its sample. The chain joins TRBV7-9 to TRBJ2-5; 9 bases match TRBD2. Looked up from germline, CDR1 is SEHNR and CDR2 is FQNEAQ (reference sequence). The CDR3 covers 14 residues. The trim removed 8 bases at V and 5 bases at J, leaving 9 bases unmatched. Written as DNA, the CDR3 is TGTGCCAGCTGGATAGCGGGAGCGGGGGAGACCCAGTACTTC. Its translation is CASWIAGAGETQYF.

The chain couples TRBV6-6 to TRBJ2-6; D not resolved. This CDR3 comprises 14 residues. Trimming took 6 bases from V and 0 from J, leaving 6 bases between them. Germline V gene lookup returns CDR1 MNHNY and CDR2 SVGAGI (reference sequence). The CDR3 region is CASRQYSGANVLTF. As DNA, the CDR3 is TGTGCCAGCAGGCAGTACTCTGGGGCCAACGTCCTGACTTTC.